This T cell receptor beta chain was identified during a study of cytomegalovirus exposure and HLA in healthy donors. Study-level information: Earlier results showed 90 million to 120 million unique TCR beta sequences derived from some 180 million T cells.

It was with 60 Vbeta and 13 Jbeta primers that the PCR ran. The table came from immunoSEQ multiplex PCR; TCRdb's copy has only in-frame clones and leaves some out. The repertoire has about 160,000 clones, 84% of them found once; the top ten carry roughly 6.5%. The CDR3 has 15 amino acids. Trimming took 4 bases from V and 6 from J, leaving 15 bases between them. This TCR was sampled from a man aged 50 or older in good health and CMV-seropositive. The V gene is TRBV23-1, the J gene TRBJ2-2, with D possibly TRBD2 on 5 matching bases. TRBV23-1 is treated as an ORF (open reading frame) with a function not yet certain. The material sequenced was PBMCs. The CDR3 is CASSRRRRAAGELFF. CDR3 DNA: TGCGCCAGCAGTCGAAGGAGGAGAGCGGCCGGGGAGCTGTTTTTT.